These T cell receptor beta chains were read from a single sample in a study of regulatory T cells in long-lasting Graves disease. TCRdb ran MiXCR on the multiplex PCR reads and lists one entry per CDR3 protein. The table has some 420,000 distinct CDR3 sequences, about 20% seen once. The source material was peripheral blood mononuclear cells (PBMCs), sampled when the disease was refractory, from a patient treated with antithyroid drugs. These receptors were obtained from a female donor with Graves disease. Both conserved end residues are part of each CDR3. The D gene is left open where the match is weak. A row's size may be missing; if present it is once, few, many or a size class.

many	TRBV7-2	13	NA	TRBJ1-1	TGTGCCAGCAGCTTAGGGCCGGAGAAAGAGGCTTTCTTT	CASSLGPEKEAFF
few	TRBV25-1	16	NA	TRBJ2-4	TGTGCCAGCACAGGGCAGTCCTCTTTAGCCAAAAACATTCAGTACTTC	CASTGQSSLAKNIQYF
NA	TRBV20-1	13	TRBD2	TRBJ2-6	TGCAGTGCTCGGGAGGCTGGGGCCAACGTCCTGACTTTC	CSAREAGANVLTF
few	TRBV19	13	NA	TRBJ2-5	TGTGCCAGTAGCCGACAGGCTGAGGAGACCCAGTACTTC	CASSRQAEETQYF
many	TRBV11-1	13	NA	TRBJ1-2	TGTGCCAGCAGCCCCCGGTTTGGCTATGGCTACACCTTC	CASSPRFGYGYTF
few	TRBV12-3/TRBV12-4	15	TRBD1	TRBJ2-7	TGTGCCAGCACCATAGGACAGGGATTCTCCTACGAGCAGTACTTC	CASTIGQGFSYEQYF
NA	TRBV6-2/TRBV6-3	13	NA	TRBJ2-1	TGTGCCAGCAGTAGGGACCCCTACAATGAGCAGTTCTTC	CASSRDPYNEQFF
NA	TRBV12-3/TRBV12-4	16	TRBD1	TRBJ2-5	TGTGCCAGCAGTTTAGCGGGGACAGGGTCAGGAGAGACCCAGTACTTC	CASSLAGTGSGETQYF
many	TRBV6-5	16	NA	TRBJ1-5	TGTGCCAGCAGTTACGGGGGAGGGGATAGCAATCAGCCCCAGCATTTT	CASSYGGGDSNQPQHF
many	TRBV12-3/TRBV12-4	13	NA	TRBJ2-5	TGTGCCAGCAGTTCAGGCCGAAGGGAGACCCAGTACTTC	CASSSGRRETQYF
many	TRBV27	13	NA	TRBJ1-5	TGTGCCAGCAGGCGGGACATCCAACAGCCCCAGCATTTT	CASRRDIQQPQHF
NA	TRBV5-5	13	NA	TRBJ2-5	TGTGCCAGCATCCATCCCGCCGGGGAGACCCAGTACTTC	CASIHPAGETQYF
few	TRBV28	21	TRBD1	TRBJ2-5	TGTGCCAGCAGTTTCCCCCCCGGGACAGGGGGCAGGTCCGCCCATTCGGAGACCCAGTACTTC	CASSFPPGTGGRSAHSETQYF
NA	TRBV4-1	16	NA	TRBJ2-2	TGCGCCAGCAGCCAAGTCCCGGACAGTCACACCGGGGAGCTGTTTTTT	CASSQVPDSHTGELFF
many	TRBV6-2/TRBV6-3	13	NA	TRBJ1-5	TGTGCCAGCAGTGCGGTTTTCGATCAGCCCCAGCATTTT	CASSAVFDQPQHF
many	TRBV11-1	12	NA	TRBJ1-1	TGTGCCAGCAGCTTACGGAGGGGGGAAGCTTTCTTT	CASSLRRGEAFF
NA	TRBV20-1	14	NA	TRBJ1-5	TGCAGTGCCAGGGCGGGGAGCTTCGATCAGCCCCAGCATTTT	CSARAGSFDQPQHF
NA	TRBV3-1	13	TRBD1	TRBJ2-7	TGTGCCAGCAGCCAAGGGACAGGGAGCGAGCAGTACTTC	CASSQGTGSEQYF
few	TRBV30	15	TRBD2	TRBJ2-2	TGTGCCTGGACCTCCGGACTAGCGGGAGTCGGGGAGCTGTTTTTT	CAWTSGLAGVGELFF
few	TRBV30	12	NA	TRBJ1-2	TGTGCCTGGAGTCCCAACAGCTATGGCTACACCTTC	CAWSPNSYGYTF
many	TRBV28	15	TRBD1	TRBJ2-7	TGTGCCAGCAGTTTCTGGGGACAGGCATCCTACGAGCAGTACTTC	CASSFWGQASYEQYF
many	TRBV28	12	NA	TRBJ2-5	TGTGCCAGCACGGGTCTAGGAGAGACCCAGTACTTC	CASTGLGETQYF
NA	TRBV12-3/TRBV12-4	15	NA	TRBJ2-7	TGTGCCAGCAGTTTGTCTGGGGCCGTTTCCTACGAGCAGTACTTC	CASSLSGAVSYEQYF
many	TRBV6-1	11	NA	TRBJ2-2	TGTGCCAGCAGGCTTAACGGGGAGCTGTTTTTT	CASRLNGELFF
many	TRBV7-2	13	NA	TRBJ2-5	TGTGCCAGCAGCCCCCCTCCCGGGGAGACCCAGTACTTC	CASSPPPGETQYF
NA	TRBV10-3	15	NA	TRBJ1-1	TGTGCCATCAGTGAGGGCAGACAGGAGAACACTGAAGCTTTCTTT	CAISEGRQENTEAFF
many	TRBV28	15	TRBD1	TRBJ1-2	TGTGCCAGCAGCTATGCAGGGGGACTGAACTATGGCTACACCTTC	CASSYAGGLNYGYTF
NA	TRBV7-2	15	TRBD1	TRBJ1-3	TGTGCCAGCAGGCGGACAGGGAGCTCTGGAAACACCATATATTTT	CASRRTGSSGNTIYF
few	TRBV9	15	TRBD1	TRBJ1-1	TGTGCCAGCAGCCCCAGGACAGGGTTGGCCACTGAAGCTTTCTTT	CASSPRTGLATEAFF
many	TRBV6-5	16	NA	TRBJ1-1	TGTGCCAGCAGTTGGGCGGGCCAATCGGGGAACACTGAAGCTTTCTTT	CASSWAGQSGNTEAFF
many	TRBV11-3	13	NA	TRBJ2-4	TGTGCCAGCAGCTTCGTTCCGAAAAACATTCAGTACTTC	CASSFVPKNIQYF
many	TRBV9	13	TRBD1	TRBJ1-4	TGTGCCAGCGGACAGGGGCCGAATGAAAAACTGTTTTTT	CASGQGPNEKLFF
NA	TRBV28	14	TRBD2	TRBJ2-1	TGTGCCAGCAGTTGGACTAGCGGGAGGGCTGAGCAGTTCTTC	CASSWTSGRAEQFF
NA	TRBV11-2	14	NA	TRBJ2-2	TGTGCCAGCAGCTTTATTTCGGGCCCCGGGGAGCTGTTTTTT	CASSFISGPGELFF
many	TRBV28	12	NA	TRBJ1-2	TGTGCCAACTTAGTTCAGGGGTATGGCTACACCTTC	CANLVQGYGYTF
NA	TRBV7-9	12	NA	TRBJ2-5	TGTGCCAGCAGCTCAGATGCAGAGACCCAGTACTTC	CASSSDAETQYF
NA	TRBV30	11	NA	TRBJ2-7	TGTGCCTGGAGTACCGGAGGGGAGCAGTACTTC	CAWSTGGEQYF
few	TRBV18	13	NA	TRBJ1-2	TGTGCCAGCTCACCTTCCGACAGTACGGGCTACACCTTC	CASSPSDSTGYTF
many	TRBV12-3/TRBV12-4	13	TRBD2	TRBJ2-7	TGTGCCAGCAGTTTATCTAGCGGGACACACATCACCTTC	CASSLSSGTHITF